These T cell receptor beta chains were read from a single sample in a study of T-cell memory formation after mild COVID-19. One entry per CDR3 protein, called by TCRdb with MiXCR from the 5' RACE reads. This table holds over 60,000 distinct CDR3 sequences, over 15% found once. The specimen sequenced was PBMCs or a T cell subset sorted from them (not recorded which). All receptors derive from an adult woman who had mild COVID-19 (a few samples of this study predate the infection). Cell type and time point are not known. Both conserved end residues are part of each CDR3. A D gene is named only where the DNA matches it firmly. For some rows the clone size is stated as once, few or many, or as a class when expanded; others skip it.

D	length	V	size	J	CDR3	DNA
.	15	TRBV11-3	few	TRBJ2-1	CASSSRTSLMNEQFF	TGTGCCAGCAGCTCCCGAACTAGCTTGATGAATGAGCAGTTCTTC
.	14	TRBV20-1	many	TRBJ2-1	CSARDSAEGNEQFF	TGCAGTGCTAGAGACTCAGCTGAGGGCAATGAGCAGTTCTTC
.	13	TRBV30	.	TRBJ2-3	CAWTGRTTDTQYF	TGTGCCTGGACAGGGAGGACGACAGATACGCAGTATTTT
TRBD1	19	TRBV20-1	few	TRBJ1-2	CSAGGGPYDSGTGLYGYTF	TGCAGTGCTGGAGGCGGCCCCTATGATTCCGGGACAGGGCTGTATGGCTACACCTTC
TRBD1	14	TRBV29-1	.	TRBJ1-1	CSVRGTGGPTEAFF	TGCAGCGTCCGGGGGACAGGGGGACCCACTGAAGCTTTCTTT
.	15	TRBV18	.	TRBJ2-7	CASSPFDRFKYEQYF	TGTGCCAGCTCACCATTCGACAGGTTCAAGTACGAGCAGTACTTC
.	14	TRBV12-3/TRBV12-4	few	TRBJ1-5	CASSPTGYNQPQHF	TGTGCCAGCAGCCCGACAGGCTACAATCAGCCCCAGCATTTT
.	13	TRBV7-9	few	TRBJ2-5	CASSSTGQETQYF	TGTGCCAGCAGCTCGACAGGCCAAGAGACCCAGTACTTC
.	15	TRBV4-1	.	TRBJ1-6	CASSQVAGENSPLHF	TGCGCCAGCAGCCAAGTGGCGGGGGAGAATTCACCCCTCCACTTT
TRBD2	13	TRBV12-3/TRBV12-4	.	TRBJ2-7	CASSFGPGGEQYF	TGTGCCAGCAGTTTTGGGCCCGGGGGGGAGCAGTACTTC
.	13	TRBV12-3/TRBV12-4	.	TRBJ1-2	CATRASRDYGYTF	TGTGCCACCCGAGCCAGCAGGGACTATGGCTACACCTTC
.	10	TRBV2	few	TRBJ2-7	CASGPYEQYF	TGTGCCAGCGGGCCCTACGAGCAGTACTTC
TRBD2	13	TRBV15	.	TRBJ2-3	CATSRTSGDTQYF	TGTGCCACCAGCAGGACTAGCGGAGATACGCAGTATTTT
.	13	TRBV29-1	.	TRBJ1-2	CSVYQGVLNGYTF	TGCAGCGTTTATCAGGGCGTCCTGAATGGCTACACCTTC
.	13	TRBV28	.	TRBJ2-5	CASSLGRGQTQYF	TGTGCCAGCAGTTTGGGCAGGGGACAGACCCAGTACTTC
TRBD2	16	TRBV4-2	.	TRBJ2-1	CASSQLTSGGNNEQFF	TGTGCCAGCAGCCAGTTGACTAGCGGGGGAAACAATGAGCAGTTCTTC
.	15	TRBV20-1	.	TRBJ2-5	CSAVLRIGAQETQYF	TGCAGTGCTGTCCTTCGGATTGGGGCGCAAGAGACCCAGTACTTC
.	13	TRBV5-1	many	TRBJ2-5	CASSFMVQETQYF	TGCGCCAGCAGCTTTATGGTCCAAGAGACCCAGTACTTC
TRBD2	13	TRBV12-3/TRBV12-4	.	TRBJ2-1	CASSPRLAANQFF	TGTGCCAGCAGTCCACGACTAGCGGCGAACCAGTTCTTC
.	13	TRBV6-5	.	TRBJ2-3	CASSYSDPDTQYF	TGTGCCAGCAGTTACTCCGACCCAGATACGCAGTATTTT
.	17	TRBV12-3/TRBV12-4	few	TRBJ1-1	CASSLSGVGHRNTEAFF	TGTGCCAGCAGCCTCTCTGGGGTTGGGCATAGGAACACTGAAGCTTTCTTT
TRBD2	14	TRBV12-3/TRBV12-4	.	TRBJ2-3	CASSFTLAGDTQYF	TGTGCCAGCAGTTTCACCCTAGCGGGGGATACGCAGTATTTT
.	15	TRBV7-9	.	TRBJ2-2	CASSRGPGGTGELFF	TGTGCCAGCAGCCGCGGGCCTGGCGGAACCGGGGAGCTGTTTTTT
.	15	TRBV2	few	TRBJ2-2	CASSDRVSSTGELFF	TGTGCCAGCAGTGACAGGGTTTCGAGCACCGGGGAGCTGTTTTTT
.	16	TRBV4-1	few	TRBJ2-7	CASSQSSRVGSYEQYF	TGCGCCAGCAGCCAGTCCTCGCGGGTAGGCTCCTACGAGCAGTACTTC
.	14	TRBV4-1	.	TRBJ1-5	CASSQVGIGQPQHF	TGCGCCAGCAGCCAAGTCGGCATCGGCCAGCCCCAGCATTTT
.	15	TRBV7-3	.	TRBJ2-3	CASSTIGGSTDTQYF	TGTGCCAGCAGCACTATTGGGGGAAGCACAGATACGCAGTATTTT
.	13	TRBV5-5	many	TRBJ1-1	CASSRTTGSEAFF	TGTGCCAGCAGCCGTACGACCGGGAGTGAAGCTTTCTTT
.	14	TRBV27	few	TRBJ2-7	CASSFAGYPYEQYF	TGTGCCAGCAGTTTCGCGGGGTATCCCTATGAGCAGTACTTC
.	16	TRBV7-9	.	TRBJ2-1	CASSPSGSSSYNEQFF	TGTGCCAGCAGCCCCAGCGGGTCGAGCTCCTACAATGAGCAGTTCTTC
.	15	TRBV11-2	few	TRBJ1-5	CASSSPRALGQPQHF	TGTGCCAGCAGCTCCCCCAGGGCCTTAGGGCAGCCCCAGCATTTT
TRBD2	20	TRBV6-5	few	TRBJ2-3	CASSHGLAGGPIASTDTQYF	TGTGCCAGCAGCCACGGGCTAGCGGGAGGCCCGATTGCTAGCACAGATACGCAGTATTTT
.	15	TRBV20-1	.	TRBJ2-2	CSARPEAHKPGELFF	TGCAGTGCAAGACCGGAGGCACATAAACCTGGGGAGCTGTTTTTT
.	9	TRBV20-1	.	TRBJ2-3	CSARDTQYF	TGCAGTGCTAGAGATACGCAGTATTTT
.	13	TRBV30	few	TRBJ2-7	CAWSGPSSYEQYF	TGTGCCTGGAGTGGCCCGAGCTCCTACGAGCAGTACTTC
.	14	TRBV14	.	TRBJ2-3	CASSQSQDTDTQYF	TGTGCCAGCAGCCAATCACAGGACACAGATACGCAGTATTTT